This section outlines one T cell receptor (beta chain) sequence together with its context. Primers included in the PCR were 60 Vbeta and 13 Jbeta primers. Profiled with immunoSEQ multiplex PCR; TCRdb holds only in-frame clones, not every one. Of under 200,000 clones in the sample, approximately 80% were seen once. CDR1 is MNHEY and CDR2 is SVGAGI in the germline V gene. The CDR3 length is 13 residues. These data belong to a study of cytomegalovirus exposure and HLA in healthy donors. Sequenced: PBMCs. The chain joins TRBV6-5 to TRBJ2-3, with D tentatively TRBD1 (5 bases). The TCR comes from a woman in her forties in good health and CMV-seropositive. CDR3 in DNA: TGTGCGGCAAGGGGAAGTGGCACAGATACGCAGTATTTT. It encodes CAARGSGTDTQYF.